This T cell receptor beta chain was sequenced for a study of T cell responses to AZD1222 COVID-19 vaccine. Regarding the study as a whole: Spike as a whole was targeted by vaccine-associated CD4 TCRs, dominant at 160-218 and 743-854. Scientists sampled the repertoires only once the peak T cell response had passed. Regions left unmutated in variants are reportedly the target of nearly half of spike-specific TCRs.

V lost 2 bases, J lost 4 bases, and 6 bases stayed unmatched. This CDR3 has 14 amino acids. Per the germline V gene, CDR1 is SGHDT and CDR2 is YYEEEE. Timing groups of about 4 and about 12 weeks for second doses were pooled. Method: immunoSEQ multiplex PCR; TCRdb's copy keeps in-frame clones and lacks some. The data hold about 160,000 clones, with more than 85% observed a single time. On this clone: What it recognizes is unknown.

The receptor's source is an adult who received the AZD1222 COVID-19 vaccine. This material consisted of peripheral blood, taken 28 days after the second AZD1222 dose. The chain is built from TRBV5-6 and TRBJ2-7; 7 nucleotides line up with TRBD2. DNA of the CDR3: TGTGCCAGCAGCTTAGAGGGAGGGAAGTACGAGCAGTACTTC. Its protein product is CASSLEGGKYEQYF.